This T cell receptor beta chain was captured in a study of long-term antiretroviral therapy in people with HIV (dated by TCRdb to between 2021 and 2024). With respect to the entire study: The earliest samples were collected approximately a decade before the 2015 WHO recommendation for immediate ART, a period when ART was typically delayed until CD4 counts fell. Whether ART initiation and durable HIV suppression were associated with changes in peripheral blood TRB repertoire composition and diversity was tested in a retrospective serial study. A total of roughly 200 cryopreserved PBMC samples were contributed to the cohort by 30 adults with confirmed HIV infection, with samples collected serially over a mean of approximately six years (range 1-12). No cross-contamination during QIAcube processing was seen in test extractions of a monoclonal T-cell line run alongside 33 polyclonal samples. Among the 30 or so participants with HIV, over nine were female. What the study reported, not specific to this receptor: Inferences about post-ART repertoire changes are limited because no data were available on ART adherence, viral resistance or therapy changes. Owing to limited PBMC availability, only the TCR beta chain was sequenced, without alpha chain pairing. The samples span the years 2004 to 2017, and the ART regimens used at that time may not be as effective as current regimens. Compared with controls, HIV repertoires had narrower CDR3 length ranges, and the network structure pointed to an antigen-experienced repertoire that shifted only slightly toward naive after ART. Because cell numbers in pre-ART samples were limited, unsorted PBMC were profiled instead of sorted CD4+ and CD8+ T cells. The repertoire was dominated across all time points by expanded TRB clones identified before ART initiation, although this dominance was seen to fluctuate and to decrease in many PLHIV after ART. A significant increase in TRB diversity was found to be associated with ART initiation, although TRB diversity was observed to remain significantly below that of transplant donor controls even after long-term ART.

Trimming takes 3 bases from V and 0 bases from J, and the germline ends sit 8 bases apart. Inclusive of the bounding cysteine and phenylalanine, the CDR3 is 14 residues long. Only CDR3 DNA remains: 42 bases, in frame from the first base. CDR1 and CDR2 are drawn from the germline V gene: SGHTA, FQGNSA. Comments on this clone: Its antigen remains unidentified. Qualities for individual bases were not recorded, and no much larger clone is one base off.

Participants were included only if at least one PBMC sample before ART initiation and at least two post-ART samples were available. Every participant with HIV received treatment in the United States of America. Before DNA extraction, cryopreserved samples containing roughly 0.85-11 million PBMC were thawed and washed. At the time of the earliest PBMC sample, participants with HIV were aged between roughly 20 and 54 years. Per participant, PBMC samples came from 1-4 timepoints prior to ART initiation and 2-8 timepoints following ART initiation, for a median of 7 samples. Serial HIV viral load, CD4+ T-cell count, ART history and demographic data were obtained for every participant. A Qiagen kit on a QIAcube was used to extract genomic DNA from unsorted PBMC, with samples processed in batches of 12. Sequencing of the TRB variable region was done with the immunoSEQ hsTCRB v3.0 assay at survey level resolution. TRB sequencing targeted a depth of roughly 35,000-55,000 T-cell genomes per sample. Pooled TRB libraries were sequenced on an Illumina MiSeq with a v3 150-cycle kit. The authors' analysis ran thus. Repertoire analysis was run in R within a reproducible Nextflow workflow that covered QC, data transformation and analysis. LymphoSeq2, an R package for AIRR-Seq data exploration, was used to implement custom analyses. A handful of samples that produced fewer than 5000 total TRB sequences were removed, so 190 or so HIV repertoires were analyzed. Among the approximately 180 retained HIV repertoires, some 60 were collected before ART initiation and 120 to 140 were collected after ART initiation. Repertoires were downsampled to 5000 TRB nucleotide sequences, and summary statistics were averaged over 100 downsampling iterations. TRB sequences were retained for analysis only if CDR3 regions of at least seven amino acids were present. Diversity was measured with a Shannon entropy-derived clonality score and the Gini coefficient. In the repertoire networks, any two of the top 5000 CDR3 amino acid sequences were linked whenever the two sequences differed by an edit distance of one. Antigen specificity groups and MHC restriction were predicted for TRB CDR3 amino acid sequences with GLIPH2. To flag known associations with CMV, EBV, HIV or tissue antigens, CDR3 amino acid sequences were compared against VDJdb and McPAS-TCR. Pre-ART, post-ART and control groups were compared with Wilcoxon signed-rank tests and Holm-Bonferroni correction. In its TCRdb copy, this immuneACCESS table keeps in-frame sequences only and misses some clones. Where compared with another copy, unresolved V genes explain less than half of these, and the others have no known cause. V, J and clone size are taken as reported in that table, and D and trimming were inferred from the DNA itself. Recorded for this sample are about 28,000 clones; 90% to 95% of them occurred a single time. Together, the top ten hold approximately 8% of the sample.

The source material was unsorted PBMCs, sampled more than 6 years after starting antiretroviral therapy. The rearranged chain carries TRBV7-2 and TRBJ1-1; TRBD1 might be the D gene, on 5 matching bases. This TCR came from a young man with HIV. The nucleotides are TGTGCCAGCAGCTTTCGGGGACTGAACACTGAAGCTTTCTTT. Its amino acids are CASSFRGLNTEAFF. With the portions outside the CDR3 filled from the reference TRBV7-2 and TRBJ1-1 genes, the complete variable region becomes GAGVSQSPSNKVTEKGKDVELRCDPISGHTALYWYRQSLGQGLEFLIYFQGNSAPDKSGLPSDRFSAERTGGSVSTLTIQRTQQEDSAVYLCASSFRGLNTEAFFGQGTRLTVV.